This TCR beta chain was documented in a study of CD8 T cells in ankylosing spondylitis. Findings of the study overall: Seemingly characteristic of ankylosing spondylitis blood was a TCR beta motif consisting of about 8 highly homologous variants.

Using its own MiXCR run on the 5' RACE reads, TCRdb lists one record per CDR3 protein. The sample lists around 540,000 distinct CDR3 sequences; 10% to 15% were seen once. V trimming: 3 bases; J trimming: 5 bases; junction bases outside the gene matches: 8. The CDR3 sequence is 15 residues long. Germline V gene sequence: CDR1 SGHRS, CDR2 YFSETQ. Many counts were recorded for this clonotype. Its antigen is unidentified. The chain employs TRBV5-1 and TRBJ1-5; 7 bases align to TRBD1. Input material: blood, either unsorted or a sorted T cell fraction (not recorded which). This TCR came from a male donor with ankylosing spondylitis. CDR3 in amino acids: CASSWGGTADQPQHF. The CDR3 DNA sequence: TGCGCCAGCAGCTGGGGCGGGACAGCTGATCAGCCCCAGCATTTT.